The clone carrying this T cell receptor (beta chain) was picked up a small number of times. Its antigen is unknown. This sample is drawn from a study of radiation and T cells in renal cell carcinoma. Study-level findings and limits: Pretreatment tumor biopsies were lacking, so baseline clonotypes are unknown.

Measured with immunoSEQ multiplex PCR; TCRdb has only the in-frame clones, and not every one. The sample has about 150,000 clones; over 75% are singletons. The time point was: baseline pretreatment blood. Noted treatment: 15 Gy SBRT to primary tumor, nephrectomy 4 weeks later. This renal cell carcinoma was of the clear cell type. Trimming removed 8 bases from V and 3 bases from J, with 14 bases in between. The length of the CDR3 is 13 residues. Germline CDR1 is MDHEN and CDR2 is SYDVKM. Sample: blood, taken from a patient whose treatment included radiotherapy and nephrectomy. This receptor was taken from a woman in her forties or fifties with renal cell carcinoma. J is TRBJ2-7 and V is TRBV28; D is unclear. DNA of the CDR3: TGTGCCAGCTCCGCATCGGACGGCTACGAGCAGTACTTC. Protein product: CASSASDGYEQYF.